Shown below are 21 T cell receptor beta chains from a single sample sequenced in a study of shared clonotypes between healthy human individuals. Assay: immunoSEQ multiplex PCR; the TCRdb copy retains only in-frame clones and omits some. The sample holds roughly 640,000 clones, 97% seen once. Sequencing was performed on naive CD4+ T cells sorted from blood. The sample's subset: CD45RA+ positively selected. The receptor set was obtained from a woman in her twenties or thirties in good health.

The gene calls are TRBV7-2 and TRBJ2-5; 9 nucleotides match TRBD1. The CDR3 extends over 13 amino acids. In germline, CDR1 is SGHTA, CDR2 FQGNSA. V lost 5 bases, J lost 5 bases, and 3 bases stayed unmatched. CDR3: CASSRTGVETQYF. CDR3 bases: TGTGCCAGCAGCCGGACAGGGGTCGAGACCCAGTACTTC.

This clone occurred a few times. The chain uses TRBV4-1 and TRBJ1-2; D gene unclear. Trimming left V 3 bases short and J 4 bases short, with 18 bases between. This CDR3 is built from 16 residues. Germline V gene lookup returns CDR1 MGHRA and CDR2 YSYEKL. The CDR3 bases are TGCGCCAGCAGCCAGCCCGTCCGAGGCGGACCCTATGGCTACACCTTC. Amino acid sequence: CASSQPVRGGPYGYTF.

The CDR3 DNA reads TGTGCCAGCTCACCACTCTCTTTCGAGAACACTGAAGCTTTCTTT. This gives the protein CASSPLSFENTEAFF. The chain combines TRBV18 with TRBJ1-1; D gene ambiguous. Germline V gives CDR1 KGHSH, CDR2 LQKENI. CDR3 size: 15 residues. V was trimmed by 1 base and J by 1 base, leaving 10 bases between them.

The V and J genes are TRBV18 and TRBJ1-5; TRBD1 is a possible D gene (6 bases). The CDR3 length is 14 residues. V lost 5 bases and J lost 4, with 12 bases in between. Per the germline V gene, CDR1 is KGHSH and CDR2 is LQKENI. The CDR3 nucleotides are TGTGCCAGCTCAAACGGACAGCCTAATCAGCCCCAGCATTTT. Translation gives CASSNGQPNQPQHF.

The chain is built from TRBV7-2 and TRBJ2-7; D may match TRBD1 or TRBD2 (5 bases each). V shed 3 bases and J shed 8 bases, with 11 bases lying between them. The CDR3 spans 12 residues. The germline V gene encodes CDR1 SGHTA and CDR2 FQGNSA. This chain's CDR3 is CASSFLTGQQYF. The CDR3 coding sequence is TGTGCCAGCAGCTTTCTTACGGGACAGCAGTACTTC. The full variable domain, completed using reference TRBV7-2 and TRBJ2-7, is GAGVSQSPSNKVTEKGKDVELRCDPISGHTALYWYRQSLGQGLEFLIYFQGNSAPDKSGLPSDRFSAERTGGSVSTLTIQRTQQEDSAVYLCASSFLTGQQYFGPGTRLTVT.

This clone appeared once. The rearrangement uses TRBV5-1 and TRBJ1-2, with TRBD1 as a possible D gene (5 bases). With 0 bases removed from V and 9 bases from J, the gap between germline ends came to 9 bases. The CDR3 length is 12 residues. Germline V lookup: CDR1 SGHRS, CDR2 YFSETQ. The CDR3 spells CASSLVRESYTF. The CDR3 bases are TGCGCCAGCAGCTTGGTCAGGGAAAGCTACACCTTC.

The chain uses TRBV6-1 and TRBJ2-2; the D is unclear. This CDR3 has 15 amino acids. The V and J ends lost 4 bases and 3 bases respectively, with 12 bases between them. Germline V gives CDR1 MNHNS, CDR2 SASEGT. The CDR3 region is CASSVPRLDTGELFF. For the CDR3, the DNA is TGTGCCAGCAGTGTCCCGAGACTGGACACCGGGGAGCTGTTTTTT.

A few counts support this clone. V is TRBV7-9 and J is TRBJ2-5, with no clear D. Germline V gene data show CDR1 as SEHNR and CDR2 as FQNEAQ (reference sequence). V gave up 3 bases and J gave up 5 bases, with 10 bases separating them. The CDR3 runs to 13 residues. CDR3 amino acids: CASSFIKGETQYF. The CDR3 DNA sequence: TGTGCCAGCAGCTTCATAAAGGGTGAGACCCAGTACTTC.

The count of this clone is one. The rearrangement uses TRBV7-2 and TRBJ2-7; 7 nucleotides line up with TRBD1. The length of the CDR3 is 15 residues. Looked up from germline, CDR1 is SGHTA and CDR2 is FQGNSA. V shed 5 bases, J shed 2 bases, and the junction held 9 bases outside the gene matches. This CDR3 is CASSTPRTGTYEQYF. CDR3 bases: TGTGCCAGCAGCACCCCCAGGACAGGTACCTACGAGCAGTACTTC.

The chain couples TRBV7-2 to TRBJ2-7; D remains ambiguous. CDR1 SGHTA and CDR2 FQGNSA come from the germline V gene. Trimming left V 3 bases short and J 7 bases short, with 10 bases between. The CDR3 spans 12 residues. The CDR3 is CASSFRVGEQYF. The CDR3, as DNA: TGTGCCAGCAGCTTTAGGGTTGGGGAGCAGTACTTC. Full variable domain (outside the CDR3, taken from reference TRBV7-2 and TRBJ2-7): GAGVSQSPSNKVTEKGKDVELRCDPISGHTALYWYRQSLGQGLEFLIYFQGNSAPDKSGLPSDRFSAERTGGSVSTLTIQRTQQEDSAVYLCASSFRVGEQYFGPGTRLTVT.

In DNA form, the CDR3 reads TGTGCCAGCAGTGAACAGTATAGCACAGATACGCAGTATTTT. As protein: CASSEQYSTDTQYF. V gene TRBV6-1 combines with J gene TRBJ2-3, with no clear D. CDR3 size: 14 residues. The ends were cut back, 2 bases at V and 0 bases at J, with 6 bases in the middle. From germline, CDR1 is MNHNS and CDR2 SASEGT.

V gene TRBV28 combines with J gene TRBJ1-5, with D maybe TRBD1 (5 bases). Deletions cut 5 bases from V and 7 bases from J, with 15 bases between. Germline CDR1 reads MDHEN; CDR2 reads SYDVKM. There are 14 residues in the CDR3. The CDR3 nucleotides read TGTGCCAGCAGTCCACCCAGGGAGTTGCAGCCCCAGCATTTT. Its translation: CASSPPRELQPQHF.

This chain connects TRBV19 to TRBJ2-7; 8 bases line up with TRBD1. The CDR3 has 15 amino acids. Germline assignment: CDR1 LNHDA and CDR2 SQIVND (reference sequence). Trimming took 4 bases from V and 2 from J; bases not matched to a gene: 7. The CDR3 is CASSRAGTGPYEQYF. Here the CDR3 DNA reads TGTGCCAGTAGTAGGGCCGGGACAGGCCCCTACGAGCAGTACTTC.

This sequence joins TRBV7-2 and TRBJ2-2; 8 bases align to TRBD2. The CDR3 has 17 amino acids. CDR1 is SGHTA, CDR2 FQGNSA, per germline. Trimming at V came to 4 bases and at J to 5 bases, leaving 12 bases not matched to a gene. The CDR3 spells CASSSQPAGVTTGELFF. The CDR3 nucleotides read TGTGCCAGCAGCTCACAACCAGCGGGAGTAACTACCGGGGAGCTGTTTTTT.

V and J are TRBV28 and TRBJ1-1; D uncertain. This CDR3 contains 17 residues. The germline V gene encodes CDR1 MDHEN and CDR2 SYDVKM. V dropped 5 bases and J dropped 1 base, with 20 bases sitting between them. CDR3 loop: CASSRQSLRLPNTEAFF. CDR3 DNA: TGTGCCAGCAGTCGGCAGAGTTTGCGCCTCCCGAACACTGAAGCTTTCTTT.

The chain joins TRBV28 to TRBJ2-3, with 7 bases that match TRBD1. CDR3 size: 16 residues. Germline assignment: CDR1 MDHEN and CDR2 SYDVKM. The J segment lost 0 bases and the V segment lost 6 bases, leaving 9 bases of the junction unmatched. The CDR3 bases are TGTGCCAGCAGCTCCGGGACAGCTTCTAGCACAGATACGCAGTATTTT. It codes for CASSSGTASSTDTQYF.

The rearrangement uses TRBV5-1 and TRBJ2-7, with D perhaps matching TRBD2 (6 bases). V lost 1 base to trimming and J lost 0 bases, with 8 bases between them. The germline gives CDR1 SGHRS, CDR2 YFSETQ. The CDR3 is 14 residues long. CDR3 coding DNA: TGCGCCAGCAGCTTGATCGGGAGCTCCTACGAGCAGTACTTC. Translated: CASSLIGSSYEQYF.

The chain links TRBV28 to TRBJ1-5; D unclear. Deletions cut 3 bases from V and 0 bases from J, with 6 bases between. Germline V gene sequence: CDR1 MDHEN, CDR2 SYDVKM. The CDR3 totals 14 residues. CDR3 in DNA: TGTGCCAGCAGTTTCGGGTATAGCAATCAGCCCCAGCATTTT. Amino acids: CASSFGYSNQPQHF.

CDR3 residues: CASSESGQGSYNEQFF. CDR3 DNA: TGCGCCAGCAGTGAGTCGGGACAGGGTTCCTACAATGAGCAGTTCTTC. The chain links TRBV10-2 to TRBJ2-1; 9 nucleotides align to TRBD1. Unmatched junction bases numbered 1, after V lost 0 bases and J lost 1 base. This CDR3 comprises 16 residues. Germline loops: CDR1 WSHSY, CDR2 SAAADI.

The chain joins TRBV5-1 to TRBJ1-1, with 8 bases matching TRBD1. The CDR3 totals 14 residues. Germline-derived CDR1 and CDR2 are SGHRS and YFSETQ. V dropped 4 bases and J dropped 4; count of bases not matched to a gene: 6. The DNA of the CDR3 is TGCGCCAGCAGCATAGACAGGGGTCGCACTGAAGCTTTCTTT. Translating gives CASSIDRGRTEAFF.

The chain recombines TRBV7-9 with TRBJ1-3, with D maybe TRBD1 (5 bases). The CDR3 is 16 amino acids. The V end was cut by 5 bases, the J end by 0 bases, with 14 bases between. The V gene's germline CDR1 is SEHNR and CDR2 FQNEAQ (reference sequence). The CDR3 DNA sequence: TGTGCCAGCAGCCTCGTACAGGTTAGCTCTGGAAACACCATATATTTT. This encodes CASSLVQVSSGNTIYF. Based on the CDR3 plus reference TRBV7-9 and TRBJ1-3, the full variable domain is DTGVSQNPRHKITKRGQNVTFRCDPISEHNRLYWYRQTLGQGPEFLTYFQNEAQLEKSRLLSDRFSAERPKGSFSTLEIQRTEQGDSAMYLCASSLVQVSSGNTIYFGEGSWLTVV.